Detailed here is one TCR beta chain. Methods used by the authors: Using reference gene primer amplification, nucleated cell counts were estimated. Assay: immunoSEQ multiplex PCR; the TCRdb copy retains only in-frame clones and omits some. V, J and clone size were drawn from that table, and D and trimming were deduced from the DNA. The table includes 40,000 to 55,000 clones, roughly 86% detected once. This entry comes from a study of blood T cell repertoires in COVID-19. At the level of the study: There were acute and convalescent COVID-19 samples, and they came from the United States, Italy and Spain. In each case, the material was cDNA or gDNA derived from T cells, B-cell-depleted T cells, or PBMCs.

The sequence was collected from a human donor in a cohort sampled during active COVID-19. The sample consisted of peripheral blood.

CDR3 bases: TGTGCCAGTAGTATGCCACACGCTAATTCACCCCTCCACTTT. It encodes CASSMPHANSPLHF. The chain links TRBV19 to TRBJ1-6; D gene uncertain. There are 14 residues in the CDR3. From germline, CDR1 is LNHDA and CDR2 SQIVND (reference sequence). Trimming took off 3 bases at V and 6 bases at J, with 9 bases between the two ends.